One sample yielded the 26 T cell receptor beta chains listed below, sequenced in a study of blood T cell dynamics during melanoma immunotherapy (dated by TCRdb to the early 2020s). The time point label here, explained by the study, means: week 3, after first cycle of checkpoint inhibitor. The library was generated by the immunoSEQ multiplex PCR assay. TCRdb provides this immuneACCESS table in a form limited to in-frame rearrangements. Some clones are lacking; in checked studies, under half of them reflect an unresolved V gene, and why the rest are absent is not known. A total of under 15,000 clones appear in this sample, 85% to 90% of them only once. The ten biggest clones cover 3.5% to 5% of the sample. Sequences were derived from blood, sampled from a patient treated with checkpoint blockade. These TCRs come from a human donor with melanoma.

The V call is TRBV23-1, the J call TRBJ2-1; D uncertain. TRBV23-1 is sorted into the ORF group, with uncertain function. V was cut by 0 bases and J by 0 bases, with 9 bases left in between. The CDR3 loop spans 16 amino acids. CDR3 DNA: TGCGCCAGCAGTCAATCGGCCCCGAGCTCCTACAATGAGCAGTTCTTC. Protein: CASSQSAPSSYNEQFF.

CDR3 in amino acids: CASSADLKNTEAFF. The CDR3 nucleotides are TGTGCCAGCAGCGCGGACTTAAAGAACACTGAAGCTTTCTTT. This chain joins TRBV7-9 and TRBJ1-1, with D unresolved. The ends were cut back, 5 bases at V and 1 base at J, with 11 bases in the middle. Germline V gene data show CDR1 as SEHNR and CDR2 as FQNEAQ (reference sequence). This CDR3 contains 14 residues.

The genes are TRBV28 and TRBJ1-1; TRBD1 might be the D (5 bases). The CDR3 totals 15 residues. Looked up from germline, CDR1 is MDHEN and CDR2 is SYDVKM. The germline V and J ends were trimmed by 6 bases and 4 bases, with 18 bases remaining between them. The CDR3 reads CASSPSVSGTTEAFF. The CDR3 coding sequence is TGTGCCAGCAGCCCCTCGGTTTCTGGGACCACTGAAGCTTTCTTT.

The genes are TRBV2 and TRBJ1-1; weak D call: TRBD1 (6 bases). The germline V gene encodes CDR1 SNHLY and CDR2 FYNNEI. The V gene lost 3 bases and the J gene lost 11 bases, with 13 bases spanning the gap. The CDR3 is 12 residues long. Here the CDR3 DNA reads TGTGCCAGCAGTGAGCAGGGGAGTTGGGCTTTCTTT. Translation gives CASSEQGSWAFF.

The chain uses TRBV4-1 and TRBJ2-6; the D gene is possibly TRBD1 (6 bases). Per the germline V gene, CDR1 is MGHRA and CDR2 is YSYEKL. V was cut by 3 bases and J by 0 bases, with 18 bases left in between. This CDR3 contains 19 residues. The chain's CDR3 is CASSHQSTGFGSGANVLTF. CDR3 coding DNA: TGCGCCAGCAGCCACCAATCTACAGGGTTTGGCTCTGGGGCCAACGTCCTGACTTTC.

V and J are TRBV21-1 and TRBJ2-2; the table gives TRBD2 as D, unverified against the DNA. TRBV21-1 is an annotated pseudogene. The CDR3 has 15 amino acids. The CDR3 loop reads CASSLSGINTGELFF. The CDR3 nucleotides read TGTGCCAGCAGCTTGAGCGGGATAAACACCGGGGAGCTGTTTTTT.

This rearrangement joins TRBV4-1 to TRBJ2-5; D is unresolved. V dropped 0 bases and J dropped 5 bases, with 10 bases sitting between them. CDR1 and CDR2 (germline): MGHRA, YSYEKL. This CDR3 has 14 residues. CDR3 loop: CASSQEGSRETQYF. The CDR3 DNA reads as TGCGCCAGCAGCCAAGAGGGTAGCAGGGAGACCCAGTACTTC.

The chain couples TRBV4-1 to TRBJ2-5; weak D call: TRBD2 (5 bases). The V gene lost 0 bases and the J gene lost 5 bases, with 13 bases spanning the gap. This CDR3 comprises 15 residues. Germline assignment: CDR1 MGHRA and CDR2 YSYEKL. CDR3 DNA sequence: TGCGCCAGCAGCCAAGACGGGTTTGAGGGTGAGACCCAGTACTTC. Translated, it gives CASSQDGFEGETQYF.

V and J are TRBV7-2 and TRBJ2-5; D might be TRBD2 (5 bases). This CDR3 has 14 amino acids. The V gene lost 5 bases and the J gene lost 5 bases, with 15 bases spanning the gap. Germline values: CDR1 SGHTA, CDR2 FQGNSA. The CDR3 nucleotides read TGTGCCAGCAGCGACTTCGGGAAGGTCGAGACCCAGTACTTC. The encoded protein is CASSDFGKVETQYF.

The V call is TRBV6-5, the J call TRBJ2-7; TRBD1 agrees at 9 bases. Germline values: CDR1 MNHEY, CDR2 SVGAGI. This CDR3 is built from 15 residues. The J segment lost 6 bases and the V segment lost 4 bases, leaving 10 bases of the junction unmatched. CDR3 DNA: TGTGCCAGCAGTTCGGCCGCGACAGGGGGGGGCGAGCAGTACTTC. Amino acids: CASSSAATGGGEQYF.

The chain's CDR3 is CASSLAGGSTDTQYF. The CDR3 DNA reads TGCGCCAGCAGCTTGGCCGGGGGGAGCACAGATACGCAGTATTTT. The chain is built from TRBV5-1 and TRBJ2-3, with 7 bases identical to TRBD2. V lost 0 bases to trimming and J lost 0 bases; unmatched junction nucleotides: 1. This CDR3 region has 15 residues. Germline CDR1 is SGHRS and CDR2 is YFSETQ. The variable domain in full, with the rest retrieved from reference TRBV5-1 and TRBJ2-3, is KAGVTQTPRYLIKTRGQQVTLSCSPISGHRSVSWYQQTPGQGLQFLFEYFSETQRNKGNFPGRFSGRQFSNSRSEMNVSTLELGDSALYLCASSLAGGSTDTQYFGPGTRLTVL.

This chain connects TRBV5-6 to TRBJ1-2; a weak D match, TRBD1 (5 bases). CDR3 length: 18 amino acids. The germline V gene encodes CDR1 SGHDT and CDR2 YYEEEE. Trimming removed 2 bases at V and 2 bases at J, with 22 bases between. The CDR3 DNA sequence: TGTGCCAGCAGCTTTCGTTGGGGATCCAGGCGACAGAACTATGGCTACACCTTC. Its protein is CASSFRWGSRRQNYGYTF.

The CDR3 region is CASSQLRDNEQFF. The DNA for the CDR3 is TGCGCCAGCAGCCAACTGCGTGACAATGAGCAGTTCTTC. The chain combines TRBV4-1 with TRBJ2-1, with D unresolved. This CDR3 region has 13 residues. Trimming pared 2 bases from V and 5 bases from J, leaving 7 bases between. Germline V gene lookup returns CDR1 MGHRA and CDR2 YSYEKL.

This chain joins TRBV4-1 and TRBJ1-5, with D possibly TRBD1 on 5 matching bases. The germline gives CDR1 MGHRA, CDR2 YSYEKL. The CDR3 loop spans 12 amino acids. Deletions cut 1 base from V and 9 bases from J, with 7 bases between. CDR3 nucleotides: TGCGCCAGCAGCCAAGTGAGGGGGCCCCAGCATTTT. It encodes CASSQVRGPQHF.

This clone came up once. The CDR3 DNA reads TGTGCCAGCAGCGTAGATCGTAACGGGTCACCGGCGCATACGCAGTATTTT. It specifies CASSVDRNGSPAHTQYF. The rearrangement links TRBV9 to TRBJ2-3; no clear D gene. This CDR3 contains 17 residues. V was cut by 0 bases and J by 7 bases, with 21 bases left in between. Per the germline V gene, CDR1 is SGDLS and CDR2 is YYNGEE.

The chain links TRBV11-3 to TRBJ2-5; no definite D call. V lost 1 base and J 0 bases, leaving 3 bases between the germline ends. From germline, CDR1 is SGHNT and CDR2 YENEEA. The CDR3 totals 13 residues. The CDR3 nucleotides are TGTGCCAGCAGCTTAGCGTACCAAGAGACCCAGTACTTC. Translation gives CASSLAYQETQYF.

The rearrangement links TRBV10-3 to TRBJ2-7, with 7 positions matching TRBD1. The CDR3 is 12 amino acids. Germline V gene sequence: CDR1 ENHRY, CDR2 SYGVKD. With V trimmed by 7 bases and J by 5 bases, 5 bases remained unmatched. The CDR3 reads CAIKATGDEQYF. In DNA, the CDR3 is TGTGCCATCAAAGCAACAGGGGACGAGCAGTACTTC.

The V gene is TRBV6-6, the J gene TRBJ2-1; 8 bases match TRBD2. Germline CDR1 reads MNHNY; CDR2 reads SVGAGI (reference sequence). V was clipped by 4 bases and J by 3 bases; unmatched bases: 8. This CDR3 contains 16 residues. CDR3 in amino acids: CASSSSIAGNYNEQFF. DNA for the CDR3: TGTGCCAGCAGTTCGTCGATAGCGGGGAACTACAATGAGCAGTTCTTC.

The chain has TRBV7-9 and TRBJ1-2; no firm D call. V dropped 3 bases and J dropped 8 bases, with 16 bases sitting between them. The CDR3 consists of 14 residues. Germline CDR1 SEHNR, CDR2 FQNEAQ (reference sequence). The CDR3 is CASSFDLRRYGYTF. In nucleotides, the CDR3 is TGTGCCAGCAGCTTCGACCTCCGGCGGTACGGCTACACCTTC.

The DNA of the CDR3 is TGCGCCAGCAGTTATAGCGGGTCCTACGAGCAGTACTTC. It is translated as CASSYSGSYEQYF. This chain uses TRBV10-1 with TRBJ2-7; TRBD2 agrees at 7 bases. The CDR3 is 13 amino acids. Germline CDR1 WNHNN, CDR2 SYGVQD (reference sequence). J gave up 1 base and V 5 bases, and 2 bases lay outside the gene matches.

The rearrangement links TRBV10-2 to TRBJ2-1; 9 nucleotides match TRBD2. The germline V gene encodes CDR1 WSHSY and CDR2 SAAADI. The trim removed 4 bases at V and 2 bases at J, leaving 0 bases unmatched. CDR3 length: 14 residues. CDR3 coding DNA: TGCGCCAGCAGTGCTAGCGGGACCTACAATGAGCAGTTCTTC. It codes for CASSASGTYNEQFF.

The chain carries TRBV2 and TRBJ2-6; D is unresolved. Trimming stripped 1 base from V and 4 bases from J, with 8 bases between. Germline V gene lookup returns CDR1 SNHLY and CDR2 FYNNEI. This CDR3 is built from 15 residues. CDR3 loop: CASSEDSTGANVLTF. The DNA of the CDR3 is TGTGCCAGCAGTGAAGACTCGACCGGGGCCAACGTCCTGACTTTC.

The chain employs TRBV5-4 and TRBJ2-1; D uncertain. The ends were cut back, 4 bases at V and 5 bases at J, with 13 bases in the middle. In germline, CDR1 is SGHNT, CDR2 YYREEE (reference sequence). The length of the CDR3 is 14 residues. CDR3 DNA sequence: TGTGCCAGCAGCCTCGTTGGCAGTAACAATGAGCAGTTCTTC. It codes for CASSLVGSNNEQFF. Together with reference TRBV5-4 and TRBJ2-1, the CDR3 gives the full variable domain: ETGVTQSPTHLIKTRGQQVTLRCSSQSGHNTVSWYQQALGQGPQFIFQYYREEENGRGNFPPRFSGLQFPNYSSELNVNALELDDSALYLCASSLVGSNNEQFFGPGTRLTVL.

In the case of this clone: This specimen includes other DNA sequences encoding the same CDR3. The V gene is TRBV7-2, the J gene TRBJ2-3, with D possibly TRBD2 on 6 matching bases. Germline assignment: CDR1 SGHTA and CDR2 FQGNSA. Trimming took 5 bases from V and 0 from J, leaving 9 bases between them. CDR3 length equals 14 residues. CDR3 sequence reads: CASSRDSSTDTQYF. The CDR3 bases are TGTGCCAGCAGCAGGGACTCTAGCACAGATACGCAGTATTTT. The full variable domain, rest sourced from reference TRBV7-2 and TRBJ2-3, is GAGVSQSPSNKVTEKGKDVELRCDPISGHTALYWYRQSLGQGLEFLIYFQGNSAPDKSGLPSDRFSAERTGGSVSTLTIQRTQQEDSAVYLCASSRDSSTDTQYFGPGTRLTVL.

This chain uses TRBV4-1 with TRBJ2-1, with D unclear. The CDR3 contains 14 residues. V lost 1 base, J lost 4 bases, and 8 bases lay in between. Looked up from germline, CDR1 is MGHRA and CDR2 is YSYEKL. The CDR3, as DNA: TGCGCCAGCAGCCAAGGACCATCTTACAATGAGCAGTTCTTC. Encoded protein: CASSQGPSYNEQFF.

V usage is TRBV19 and J usage is TRBJ2-1; D might be TRBD2 (5 bases). V was clipped by 2 bases and J by 4 bases, with 12 bases between them. Per germline, CDR1 LNHDA and CDR2 SQIVND (reference sequence). The length of the CDR3 is 15 residues. The CDR3 region is CASSITGGMYNEQFF. Written as DNA, the CDR3 is TGTGCCAGTAGTATAACCGGAGGCATGTACAATGAGCAGTTCTTC.